A selection of T cell receptor beta chains follows, all from one sample in a study of Ad26.COV2.S vaccination and SARS-CoV-2 variants. Libraries were prepared by immunoSEQ multiplex PCR; TCRdb keeps only in-frame clonotypes and omits some of them. This sample has hundreds of thousands of clones, with about 89% found just once. This sample comprised peripheral blood, obtained in a trial of Ad26.COV2.S vaccine versus placebo. All receptors come from a person between 18 and 59 years old who received the Ad26.COV2.S COVID-19 vaccine or a placebo. CDR3s include the opening cysteine and the closing phenylalanine or tryptophan. Only some rows state a clone size, as once, few, many or a class for expanded clones.

v_gene: TRBV6-5; abundance: .; CDR3aa: CASSLGTFTEAFF
v_gene: TRBV4-1; abundance: .; CDR3aa: CASDDEAPESSYNSPLHF
v_gene: TRBV7-2; abundance: many; CDR3aa: CASSLDRARDGYTF
v_gene: TRBV6-5; abundance: .; CDR3aa: CASRRQGTYYGYTF
v_gene: TRBV2; abundance: .; CDR3aa: CASSAPLTQYF
v_gene: TRBV2; abundance: .; CDR3aa: CASNQDRYGYTF
v_gene: TRBV7-9; abundance: .; CDR3aa: CASSPLSGQQEQFF
v_gene: TRBV2; abundance: .; CDR3aa: CASGGQGTSTDTQYF
v_gene: TRBV6-5; abundance: .; CDR3aa: CASSYWAGGNTIYF
v_gene: TRBV5-1; abundance: .; CDR3aa: CASSIGQGQETQYF
v_gene: TRBV7-8; abundance: .; CDR3aa: CASRVGENTEAFF
v_gene: TRBV6-5; abundance: .; CDR3aa: CASSRTSGIYNEQFF
v_gene: TRBV7-2; abundance: .; CDR3aa: CASSLGTGTNSPLHF
v_gene: TRBV10-3; abundance: .; CDR3aa: CAIRPWTGPDGNTGELFF
v_gene: TRBV19; abundance: .; CDR3aa: CASSILLAGTTDTQYF
v_gene: TRBV19; abundance: .; CDR3aa: CASSAGTFGGIRSDTQYF
v_gene: TRBV7-8; abundance: .; CDR3aa: CASSFQGAIGELFF
v_gene: TRBV29-1; abundance: .; CDR3aa: CSVAGLAALTDTQYF
v_gene: TRBV5-4; abundance: .; CDR3aa: CASSPGLAGYWETQYF
v_gene: TRBV29-1; abundance: few; CDR3aa: CSVEDGGMNYGYTF
v_gene: TRBV6-1; abundance: .; CDR3aa: CASREGTFSNQPQHF
v_gene: TRBV5-4; abundance: .; CDR3aa: CASSLQGSTDTQYF
v_gene: TRBV15; abundance: .; CDR3aa: CATGRREGPDTQYF
v_gene: TRBV5-1; abundance: once; CDR3aa: CASSLDQRGTGELFF
v_gene: TRBV10-2; abundance: .; CDR3aa: CASKEGDQINQPQHF
v_gene: TRBV29-1; abundance: .; CDR3aa: CSAPRGMSTDTQYF
v_gene: TRBV2; abundance: .; CDR3aa: CASSERAGGFNEQFF
v_gene: TRBV6-5; abundance: .; CDR3aa: CASSPGVTEAFF